This T cell receptor beta chain was observed in a study of T cell repertoires in cytomegalovirus infection. Study in general: Signatures in public TCR beta sequences pointed to both CMV infection and matching HLA type.

This clonotype was observed a few times. The target antigen is unknown. Study results and limitations: Cumulative frequency (of public TCR beta family members) identified carriers of CMV plus the relevant HLA. HLA-C-restricted, CMV-specific TCR beta clonotypes were dominant ex vivo.

From the reads, TCRdb called clonotypes with MiXCR, one entry per CDR3 protein. Among 200,000 to 250,000 distinct CDR3 sequences listed, roughly 20% were seen once. Germline values: CDR1 SEHNR, CDR2 FQNEAQ (reference sequence). With V trimmed by 1 base and J by 10 bases, 9 bases remained unmatched. The length of the CDR3 is 15 residues. What was sequenced was CD8+ T cells from PBMCs. The TCR originated in a human donor in good health (CMV status not recorded). Some clones in this sample may be carry-over from other donors' samples. The V and J genes are TRBV7-9 and TRBJ2-1, with 8 bases identical to TRBD2. CDR3 DNA: TGTGCCAGCAGCTTAGAGGGCCAGCGGGGGCCAGAGCAGTTCTTC. As protein: CASSLEGQRGPEQFF.